What follows are 32 T cell receptor beta chains derived from one specimen sequenced in a study of read filtering for tumor transcriptome and immune sequencing. The library was built from roughly 400 ng RNA with molecular barcoded adaptors for alpha/delta and beta/gamma chains. In TCRdb, the reads were re-called with MiXCR into one record per CDR3 protein. The data show around 130,000 distinct CDR3 sequences, roughly 13% seen once. The material sequenced was a population of CD138-negative cells sorted from bone marrow. All receptors come from a donor older than 35 with multiple myeloma.

The rearrangement joins TRBV6-2 or TRBV6-3 to TRBJ2-7; D not certain. Germline loops: CDR1 MNHEY, CDR2 SVGEGT. V was clipped by 5 bases and J by 7 bases, with 15 bases between them. There are 13 residues in the CDR3. The CDR3 DNA follows: TGTGCCAGCAGTCTCCCCCGGGCCGGAGAGCAGTACTTC. Protein sequence: CASSLPRAGEQYF.

This clonotype was observed many times. The chain joins TRBV12-3 or TRBV12-4 to TRBJ1-5; 8 bases line up with TRBD1. Trimming took 5 bases from V and 4 from J; bases not matched to a gene: 7. CDR3 length: 15 residues. The CDR3 loop is CASSPHTGGNQPQHF. The CDR3 nucleotides are TGTGCCAGCAGTCCCCATACAGGGGGGAATCAGCCCCAGCATTTT.

This clonotype occurred many times. This sequence joins TRBV20-1 and TRBJ2-5; D unclear. CDR1 and CDR2 from the germline V gene are DFQATT and SNEGSKA (reference sequence). This CDR3 spans 13 amino acids. The V end was cut by 0 bases, the J end by 0 bases, with 5 bases between. CDR3 sequence: CSARDSYQETQYF. CDR3 DNA sequence: TGCAGTGCTAGAGACAGCTACCAAGAGACCCAGTACTTC.

Here the CDR3 reads CASSFGQREDNEQFF. The CDR3 DNA is TGTGCCAGCAGCTTCGGCCAGCGGGAAGATAATGAGCAGTTCTTC. The genes are TRBV5-4 and TRBJ2-1; 7 bases match TRBD2. The CDR3 length is 15 residues. Germline V gene lookup returns CDR1 SGHNT and CDR2 YYREEE (reference sequence). The junction had 9 bases not matched to a gene; V was cut back by 2 bases and J by 7 bases.

This clonotype was picked up one time. A much larger clone lies one base from this, so it may be a read error. The V and J genes are TRBV24-1 and TRBJ2-1; D may be TRBD2 (5 bases). Germline CDR1 KGHDR, CDR2 SFDVKD. The CDR3 loop spans 12 amino acids. V lost 9 bases and J lost 9, with 14 bases in between. CDR3 amino acids: CATSEESREQFF. The DNA for the CDR3 is TGTGCCACCTCGGAGGAGTCGCGTGAGCAGTTCTTC.

This clonotype was counted a few times. The gene calls are TRBV11-3 and TRBJ2-1, with TRBD2 matching over 8 bases. With 4 bases clipped from V and 2 bases from J, the junction kept 7 bases outside the gene matches. Looked up from germline, CDR1 is SGHNT and CDR2 is YENEEA. This CDR3 is 16 amino acids long. Here the CDR3 reads CASSSDSGAPYNEQFF. The CDR3, as DNA: TGTGCCAGCAGCTCGGATAGCGGGGCGCCCTACAATGAGCAGTTCTTC.

About this clonotype: A read error may be the cause here, since a much bigger clone is one base away. The chain has TRBV5-1 and TRBJ2-7; TRBD1 aligns across 9 bases. V shed 4 bases and J 2 bases; nucleotides not matched to a gene: 7. The length of the CDR3 is 15 residues. The germline V gene encodes CDR1 SGHRS and CDR2 YFSETQ. DNA for the CDR3: TGCGCCAGCAGCATCGGGACAGGGACTGCCTACGAGCAGTACTTC. Its protein product is CASSIGTGTAYEQYF.

With respect to this clonotype: This may come from a read error, since a much larger clone is one base off. The chain combines TRBV21-1 with TRBJ2-7; the D call TRBD2 from the table was never checked on the DNA. TRBV21-1 is listed as a pseudogene. The CDR3 sequence is 14 residues long. CDR3 sequence (DNA): TGTGCCAGCGGATCGCCTAGCGGGAGGTACGAGCAGTACTTC. Translating it yields CASGSPSGRYEQYF.

This clonotype was seen at least ten times. J is TRBJ1-1 and V is TRBV20-1; D not certain. Trimming took 2 bases from V and 8 from J, leaving 9 bases between them. The germline V gene has CDR1 DFQATT and CDR2 SNEGSKA (reference sequence). The CDR3 consists of 11 residues. CDR3 sequence: CSARSRKEAFF. DNA for the CDR3: TGCAGTGCTAGATCCCGGAAGGAAGCTTTCTTT.

This chain joins TRBV29-1 and TRBJ1-4, with TRBD1 as a possible D gene (5 bases). Trimming removed 5 bases at V and 10 bases at J, with 14 bases between. CDR3 length: 12 amino acids. Germline CDR1 and CDR2: SQVTM and ANQGSEA. The CDR3 loop reads CSVNGGDVKLFF. The CDR3 region has the DNA TGCAGCGTTAACGGGGGGGACGTAAAACTGTTTTTT. The entire variable domain, with the rest obtained from reference TRBV29-1 and TRBJ1-4, is as follows: SAVISQKPSRDICQRGTSLTIQCQVDSQVTMMFWYRQQPGQSLTLIATANQGSEATYESGFVIDKFPISRPNLTFSTLTVSNMSPEDSSIYLCSVNGGDVKLFFGSGTQLSVL.

The sample holds many counts of this clonotype. This chain joins TRBV7-2 and TRBJ1-1; the match to TRBD1 covers 8 bases. Germline V gene data show CDR1 as SGHTA and CDR2 as FQGNSA. The V gene end was trimmed by 1 base and the J gene end by 4 bases; junction bases not matched to a gene: 14. The CDR3 consists of 18 residues. The CDR3 loop reads CASSLGGPQGDFGTEAFF. In DNA, the CDR3 is TGTGCCAGCAGCTTAGGCGGCCCACAGGGGGATTTTGGCACTGAAGCTTTCTTT.

This clonotype has ten or more counts. This sequence joins TRBV20-1 and TRBJ1-1; TRBD1 agrees at 8 bases. Trimming took 2 bases from V and 1 from J; bases not matched to a gene: 9. The germline gives CDR1 DFQATT, CDR2 SNEGSKA (reference sequence). This CDR3 is 16 amino acids long. The CDR3 bases are TGCAGTGCTAGAACCTGGGCCAGGGGGCAGAACACTGAAGCTTTCTTT. It specifies CSARTWARGQNTEAFF.

The sample holds many counts of this clonotype. The rearrangement links TRBV7-8 to TRBJ2-2; TRBD2 might be the D (6 bases). Per germline, CDR1 SGHVS and CDR2 FQNEAQ. CDR3 size: 15 residues. V was cut by 5 bases and J by 2 bases, with 12 bases left in between. For the CDR3, the DNA is TGTGCCAGCAGCCCGAAGGAGGGAAACACCGGGGAGCTGTTTTTT. Translation gives CASSPKEGNTGELFF.

There are many counts of this clonotype. This chain joins TRBV7-3 and TRBJ2-5; 12 bases align to TRBD1. The CDR3 covers 15 residues. J lost 5 bases, V lost 0 bases, and 1 base had no gene match. Germline CDR1 is SGHTA and CDR2 is FQGTGA. Here the CDR3 reads CASSLTGTGGETQYF. DNA of the CDR3: TGTGCCAGCAGCTTAACCGGGACAGGGGGCGAGACCCAGTACTTC.

This clonotype was seen repeatedly, ten times or more. The chain links TRBV15 to TRBJ1-1, with D tentatively TRBD1 (5 bases). CDR1 LNHNV and CDR2 YYDKDF come from the germline V gene (reference sequence). CDR3 length equals 15 residues. V gave up 2 bases and J gave up 7 bases, with 17 bases separating them. CDR3 loop: CATSRLERGRVEAFF. The CDR3 nucleotides are TGTGCCACCAGCAGACTTGAAAGGGGCCGAGTTGAAGCTTTCTTT.

This clonotype was recorded many times. The chain combines TRBV7-9 with TRBJ2-1, with D hard to call. With 5 bases removed from V and 6 bases from J, the gap between germline ends came to 14 bases. This CDR3 spans 14 amino acids. CDR1 is SEHNR, CDR2 FQNEAQ, per germline (reference sequence). Written as DNA, the CDR3 is TGTGCCAGCAGCCCCTCGGCGATTCCCAATGAGCAGTTCTTC. Translation gives CASSPSAIPNEQFF.

This clonotype was seen at least ten times. The CDR3 protein is CASSSRDRGTDTQYF. Here the CDR3 DNA reads TGTGCCAGCAGCTCCCGGGACAGGGGCACAGATACGCAGTATTTT. The chain employs TRBV11-2 and TRBJ2-3; 9 nucleotides match TRBD1. Germline trimming cut 4 bases from V and 1 base from J; bases unmatched to any gene: 3. The CDR3 covers 15 residues. Germline assignment: CDR1 SGHAT and CDR2 FQNNGV.

This clonotype appeared many times. V is TRBV4-2 and J is TRBJ1-6; no definite D call. The CDR3 consists of 18 residues. Trimming removed 4 bases at V and 5 bases at J, with 21 bases between. CDR1 is LGHNA, CDR2 YNFKEQ, per germline. The CDR3 region has the DNA TGTGCCAGCAGCCCCGCTGCCCAGGAGTTAAGCGATAATTCACCCCTCCACTTT. It translates to CASSPAAQELSDNSPLHF.

The chain employs TRBV2 and TRBJ2-3; 7 bases fit TRBD2. Trimming removed 6 bases from V and 1 base from J; junction bases left unmatched: 4. CDR3 length equals 14 residues. Germline V CDR1 and CDR2: SNHLY, FYNNEI. CDR3 coding DNA: TGTGCCAGCAGGCCTAGCGGACGCACAGATACGCAGTATTTT. Protein product: CASRPSGRTDTQYF.

The sample holds many counts of this clonotype. The V gene is TRBV20-1, the J gene TRBJ2-5; 11 bases are shared with TRBD2. Trimming at V came to 0 bases and at J to 4 bases, leaving 4 bases not matched to a gene. The germline V gene has CDR1 DFQATT and CDR2 SNEGSKA (reference sequence). This CDR3 region has 15 residues. CDR3 in amino acids: CSARDTSGSSETQYF. In nucleotides, the CDR3 is TGCAGTGCTAGAGATACTAGCGGGAGTTCAGAGACCCAGTACTTC.

Many counts were recorded for this clonotype. The V gene is TRBV6-6, the J gene TRBJ2-1; 9 bases are shared with TRBD1. CDR1 and CDR2 from the germline V gene are MNHNY and SVGAGI (reference sequence). The CDR3 covers 15 residues. V shed 7 bases, J shed 4 bases, and the junction held 8 bases outside the gene matches. Here the CDR3 reads CASNKGQGLYNEQFF. For the CDR3, the DNA is TGTGCCAGCAACAAGGGACAGGGTTTATACAATGAGCAGTTCTTC.

Concerning this clonotype: A much larger clone differs from this one at a single base, so this may be a read error. CDR3 amino acids: CASSPGFEASF. In DNA, the CDR3 is TGTGCCAGCAGCCCCGGATTTGAAGCTTCCTTT. The V call is TRBV11-1, the J call TRBJ1-1; no reliable D call. The CDR3 runs 11 residues. Germline CDR1 is SGHAT and CDR2 is FQDESV (reference sequence). Full variable domain (rest looked up from reference TRBV11-1 and TRBJ1-1): EAEVAQSPRYKITEKSQAVAFWCDPISGHATLYWYRQILGQGPELLVQFQDESVVDDSQLPKDRFSAERLKGVDSTLKIQPAELGDSAMYLCASSPGFEASFGQGTRLTVV.

This clonotype was counted between two and nine times. A read error may account for a junction end that differs from germline. V and J are TRBV19 and TRBJ2-1; a weak D match, TRBD1 (5 bases). CDR1 LNHDA and CDR2 SQIVND come from the germline V gene (reference sequence). CDR3 length: 15 amino acids. The CDR3 reads CAVGALRSGYNAQFF. Here the CDR3 DNA reads TGTGCAGTAGGGGCCTTGAGATCAGGGTACAATGCGCAGTTCTTC.

The table lists this clonotype with many counts. The chain carries TRBV6-5 and TRBJ1-1; no clear D. Germline-derived CDR1 and CDR2 are MNHEY and SVGAGI. The CDR3 length is 13 residues. Deletions cut 2 bases from V and 0 bases from J, with 4 bases between. The CDR3 here is CASSYLMNTEAFF. The CDR3 DNA is TGTGCCAGCAGTTACCTCATGAACACTGAAGCTTTCTTT.

This clonotype has ten or more counts. The CDR3 spells CSARELDEPQETQYF. CDR3 in DNA: TGCAGTGCTAGAGAACTGGACGAACCGCAAGAGACCCAGTACTTC. The J gene is TRBJ2-5, the V gene TRBV20-1, with no clear D. The V end lost 0 bases, the J end lost 2 bases, and 13 bases lay between the germline ends. CDR1 DFQATT and CDR2 SNEGSKA come from the germline V gene (reference sequence). CDR3 length: 15 residues.

There are many counts of this clonotype. V and J are TRBV20-1 and TRBJ2-7; TRBD2 matches at 9 bases. The V gene's germline CDR1 is DFQATT and CDR2 SNEGSKA (reference sequence). The CDR3 runs 14 residues. After removal of 0 bases from V and 3 bases from J, the junction contained 3 bases not matched to a gene. CDR3 DNA: TGCAGTGCTAGAGAACAAGCGGGAGGCTACGAGCAGTACTTC. Translating gives CSAREQAGGYEQYF.

There are many counts of this clonotype. The CDR3 DNA reads as TGTGCCAGCAGCTCCCGGGGACAGACAGAGACCCAGTACTTC. This gives the protein CASSSRGQTETQYF. The rearrangement links TRBV9 to TRBJ2-5, with 7 bases matching TRBD1. The CDR3 runs to 14 residues. Germline CDR1 is SGDLS and CDR2 is YYNGEE. Trimming at V came to 4 bases and at J to 4 bases, leaving 7 bases not matched to a gene.

At least ten counts were recorded for this clonotype. The V and J genes are TRBV5-5 and TRBJ2-1, with D maybe TRBD1 (5 bases). CDR1 is SGHKS, CDR2 YYEKEE, per germline (reference sequence). There are 12 residues in the CDR3. Between the trimmed V and J ends, which lost 4 bases and 8 bases, there was a span of 10 bases. The CDR3 sequence is CASSPGYYEQFF. Here the CDR3 DNA reads TGTGCCAGCAGCCCAGGGTACTATGAGCAGTTCTTC.

This clonotype was seen ten or more times. The genes are TRBV2 and TRBJ2-1, with D tentatively TRBD1 or TRBD2 (5 bases each). Per the germline V gene, CDR1 is SNHLY and CDR2 is FYNNEI. Trimming removed 3 bases from V and 6 bases from J, with 12 bases in between. CDR3 size: 14 residues. CDR3 sequence reads: CASSEQGPSNEQFF. The DNA for the CDR3 is TGTGCCAGCAGTGAGCAGGGACCGAGCAATGAGCAGTTCTTC.

This chain uses TRBV6-2 or TRBV6-3 with TRBJ2-1, with D unclear. The CDR3 sequence is 13 residues long. Trimming took off 1 base at V and 7 bases at J, with 8 bases between the two ends. Germline values: CDR1 MNHEY, CDR2 SVGEGT. The CDR3, as DNA: TGTGCCAGCAGTTACTTCTACGGGAATGAGCAGTTCTTC. Its protein product is CASSYFYGNEQFF.

This clonotype was found many times. The chain uses TRBV24-1 and TRBJ1-1; tentatively, D is TRBD1 (6 bases). Trimming cost V 1 base and J 11 bases, with 19 bases left between them. CDR3 size: 15 residues. Germline lookup yields CDR1 KGHDR and CDR2 SFDVKD. The DNA of the CDR3 is TGTGCCACCAGTGATTTTCTTACCCGGGACATGGGGGCTTTCTTT. Amino acid sequence: CATSDFLTRDMGAFF.

As to this clonotype: One junction end disagrees with the germline gene, perhaps due to a read error. CDR3 nucleotide sequence: TGCAGTGCTAGAAATGAGGGGGTCTATGGCTACATCTTC. Protein product: CSARNEGVYGYIF. The chain uses TRBV20-1 and TRBJ1-2; D is possibly TRBD1 (6 bases). The CDR3 is 13 residues long. Germline CDR1 is DFQATT and CDR2 is SNEGSKA (reference sequence).